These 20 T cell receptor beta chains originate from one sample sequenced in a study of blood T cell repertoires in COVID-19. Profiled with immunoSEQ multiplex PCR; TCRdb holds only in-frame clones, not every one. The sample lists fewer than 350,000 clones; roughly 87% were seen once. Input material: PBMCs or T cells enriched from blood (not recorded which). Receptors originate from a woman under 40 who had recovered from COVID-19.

CDR3 sequence: CASREQGPGNTIYF. DNA for the CDR3: TGTGCCAGCAGGGAACAGGGGCCTGGAAACACCATATATTTT. The V call is TRBV28, the J call TRBJ1-3; TRBD1 agrees at 7 bases. The V gene end was trimmed by 6 bases and the J gene end by 2 bases; junction bases not matched to a gene: 4. The CDR3 is made up of 14 amino acids. CDR1 MDHEN and CDR2 SYDVKM come from the germline V gene.

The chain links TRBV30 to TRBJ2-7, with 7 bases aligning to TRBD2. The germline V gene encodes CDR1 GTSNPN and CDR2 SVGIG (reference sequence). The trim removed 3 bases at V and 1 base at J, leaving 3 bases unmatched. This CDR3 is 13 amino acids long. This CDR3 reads CAWRPGLSYEQYF. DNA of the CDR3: TGTGCCTGGAGACCGGGACTATCCTACGAGCAGTACTTC. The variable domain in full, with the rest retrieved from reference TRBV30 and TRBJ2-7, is SQTIHQWPATLVQPVGSPLSLECTVEGTSNPNLYWYRQAAGRGLQLLFYSVGIGQISSEVPQNLSASRPQDRQFILSSKKLLLSDSGFYLCAWRPGLSYEQYFGPGTRLTVT.

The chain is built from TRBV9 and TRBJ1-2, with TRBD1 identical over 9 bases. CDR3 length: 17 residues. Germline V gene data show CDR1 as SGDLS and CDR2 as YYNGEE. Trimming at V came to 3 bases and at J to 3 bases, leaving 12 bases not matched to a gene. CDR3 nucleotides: TGTGCCAGCAGCGGATCCGGGACAGGGATCATTGACTATGGCTACACCTTC. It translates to CASSGSGTGIIDYGYTF.

The chain's CDR3 is CASSGGQGWYTEAFF. DNA of the CDR3: TGCGCCAGCAGCGGCGGACAGGGGTGGTACACTGAAGCTTTCTTT. This chain joins TRBV5-1 and TRBJ1-1; 9 nucleotides line up with TRBD1. Germline V gives CDR1 SGHRS, CDR2 YFSETQ. The CDR3 has 15 amino acids. The trim removed 4 bases at V and 3 bases at J, leaving 7 bases unmatched.

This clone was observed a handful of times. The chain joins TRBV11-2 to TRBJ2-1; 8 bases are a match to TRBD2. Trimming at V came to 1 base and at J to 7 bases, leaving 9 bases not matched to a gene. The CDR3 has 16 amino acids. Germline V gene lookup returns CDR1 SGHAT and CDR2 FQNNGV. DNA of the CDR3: TGTGCCAGCAGCTTAGGTCCTAGCGGGCGAAAGAATGAGCAGTTCTTC. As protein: CASSLGPSGRKNEQFF.

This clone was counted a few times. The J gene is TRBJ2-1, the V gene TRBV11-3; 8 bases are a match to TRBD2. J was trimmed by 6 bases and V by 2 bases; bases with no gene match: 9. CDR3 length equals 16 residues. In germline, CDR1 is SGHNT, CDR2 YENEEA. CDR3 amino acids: CASSLLFGGVINEQFF. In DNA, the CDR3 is TGTGCCAGCAGCTTACTATTCGGGGGGGTAATCAATGAGCAGTTCTTC.

CDR3 residues: CACATGLNSPLHF. The CDR3 nucleotides are TGTGCCTGTGCGACAGGATTAAATTCACCCCTCCACTTT. This chain links TRBV30 with TRBJ1-6; D may be TRBD1 (6 bases). The CDR3 runs to 13 residues. V dropped 6 bases and J dropped 7 bases, with 13 bases sitting between them. CDR1 is GTSNPN, CDR2 SVGIG, per germline (reference sequence).

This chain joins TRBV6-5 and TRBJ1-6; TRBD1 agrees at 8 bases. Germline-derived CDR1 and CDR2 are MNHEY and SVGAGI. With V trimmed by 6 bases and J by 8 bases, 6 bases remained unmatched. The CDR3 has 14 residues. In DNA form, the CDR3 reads TGTGCCAGCAGCAGACAGGGGACACATTCACCCCTCCACTTT. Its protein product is CASSRQGTHSPLHF.

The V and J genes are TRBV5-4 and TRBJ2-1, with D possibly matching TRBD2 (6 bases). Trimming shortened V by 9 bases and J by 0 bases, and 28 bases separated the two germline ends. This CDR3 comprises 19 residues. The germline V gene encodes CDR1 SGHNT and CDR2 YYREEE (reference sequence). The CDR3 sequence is CATAPGGGWASSSYNEQFF. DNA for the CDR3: TGTGCCACCGCTCCCGGGGGAGGCTGGGCGTCGAGCTCCTACAATGAGCAGTTCTTC.

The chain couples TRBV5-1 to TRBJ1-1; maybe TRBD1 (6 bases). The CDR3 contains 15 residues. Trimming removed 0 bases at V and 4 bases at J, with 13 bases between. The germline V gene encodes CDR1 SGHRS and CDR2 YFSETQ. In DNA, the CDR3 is TGCGCCAGCAGCTTGGTCCCGACAGGAGCCACTGAAGCTTTCTTT. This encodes CASSLVPTGATEAFF. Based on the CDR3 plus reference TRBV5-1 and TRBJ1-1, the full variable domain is KAGVTQTPRYLIKTRGQQVTLSCSPISGHRSVSWYQQTPGQGLQFLFEYFSETQRNKGNFPGRFSGRQFSNSRSEMNVSTLELGDSALYLCASSLVPTGATEAFFGQGTRLTVV.

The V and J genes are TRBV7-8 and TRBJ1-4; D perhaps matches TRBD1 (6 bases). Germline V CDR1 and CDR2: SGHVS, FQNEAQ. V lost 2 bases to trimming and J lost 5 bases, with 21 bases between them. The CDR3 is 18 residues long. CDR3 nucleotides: TGTGCCAGCAGCTTACGTCTTCAGGGAAGGGGGAAAAATGAAAAACTGTTTTTT. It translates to CASSLRLQGRGKNEKLFF.

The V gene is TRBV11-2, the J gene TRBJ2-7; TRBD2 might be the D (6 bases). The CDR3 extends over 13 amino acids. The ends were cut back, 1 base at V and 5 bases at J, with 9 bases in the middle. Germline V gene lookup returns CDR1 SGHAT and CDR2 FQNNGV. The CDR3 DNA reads TGTGCCAGCAGCTTAGCGGGGGAAGACGAGCAGTACTTC. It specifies CASSLAGEDEQYF.

The DNA for the CDR3 is TGTGCCAGCAGCGGCCGGACTACACCCTACGAGCAGTACTTC. This translates into CASSGRTTPYEQYF. The chain is built from TRBV7-8 and TRBJ2-7; D is perhaps TRBD2 (6 bases). Germline CDR1 and CDR2: SGHVS and FQNEAQ. The CDR3 extends over 14 amino acids. The germline V and J ends were trimmed by 5 bases and 2 bases, with 13 bases remaining between them.

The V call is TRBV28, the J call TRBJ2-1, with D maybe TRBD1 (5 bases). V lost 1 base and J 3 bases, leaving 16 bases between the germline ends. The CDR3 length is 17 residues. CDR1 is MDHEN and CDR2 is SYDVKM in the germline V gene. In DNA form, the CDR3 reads TGTGCCAGCAGTTTATCTTCAGGGCCCCTTAACTACAATGAGCAGTTCTTC. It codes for CASSLSSGPLNYNEQFF.

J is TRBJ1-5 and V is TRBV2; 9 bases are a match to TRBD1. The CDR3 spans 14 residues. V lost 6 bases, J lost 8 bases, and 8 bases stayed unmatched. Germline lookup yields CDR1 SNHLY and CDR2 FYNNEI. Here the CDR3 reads CASSRQGVREPQHF. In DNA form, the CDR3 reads TGTGCCAGCAGCAGACAGGGGGTACGTGAGCCCCAGCATTTT.

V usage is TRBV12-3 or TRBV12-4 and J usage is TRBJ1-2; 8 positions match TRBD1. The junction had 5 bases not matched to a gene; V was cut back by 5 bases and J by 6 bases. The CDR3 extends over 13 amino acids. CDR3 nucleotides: TGTGCCAGCAGTGGAGACAGGGGCCATGGCTACACCTTC. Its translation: CASSGDRGHGYTF.

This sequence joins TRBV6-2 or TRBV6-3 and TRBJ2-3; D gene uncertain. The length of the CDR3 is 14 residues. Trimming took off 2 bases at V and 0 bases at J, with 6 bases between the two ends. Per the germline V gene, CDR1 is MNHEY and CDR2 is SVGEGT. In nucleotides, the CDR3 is TGTGCCAGCAGTTACCTCCTGAGCACAGATACGCAGTATTTT. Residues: CASSYLLSTDTQYF.

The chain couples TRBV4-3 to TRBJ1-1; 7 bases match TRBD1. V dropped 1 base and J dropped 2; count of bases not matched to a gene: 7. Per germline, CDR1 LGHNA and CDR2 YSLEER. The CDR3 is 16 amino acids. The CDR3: CASSQAPGQRNTEAFF. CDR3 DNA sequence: TGCGCCAGCAGCCAAGCGCCGGGACAGAGAAACACTGAAGCTTTCTTT.

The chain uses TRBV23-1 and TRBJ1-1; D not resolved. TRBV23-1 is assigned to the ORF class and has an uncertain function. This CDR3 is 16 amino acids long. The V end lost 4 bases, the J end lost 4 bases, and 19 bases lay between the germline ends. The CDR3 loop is CASSRYQIGVCTEAFF. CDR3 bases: TGCGCCAGCAGTCGTTATCAGATCGGGGTGTGCACTGAAGCTTTCTTT.

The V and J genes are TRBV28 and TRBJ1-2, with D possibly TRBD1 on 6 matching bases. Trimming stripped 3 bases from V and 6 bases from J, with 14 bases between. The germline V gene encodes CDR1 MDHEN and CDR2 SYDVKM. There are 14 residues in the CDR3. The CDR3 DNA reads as TGTGCCAGCAGTTTCCAGGGGTTTGGAGATGGCTACACCTTC. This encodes CASSFQGFGDGYTF.